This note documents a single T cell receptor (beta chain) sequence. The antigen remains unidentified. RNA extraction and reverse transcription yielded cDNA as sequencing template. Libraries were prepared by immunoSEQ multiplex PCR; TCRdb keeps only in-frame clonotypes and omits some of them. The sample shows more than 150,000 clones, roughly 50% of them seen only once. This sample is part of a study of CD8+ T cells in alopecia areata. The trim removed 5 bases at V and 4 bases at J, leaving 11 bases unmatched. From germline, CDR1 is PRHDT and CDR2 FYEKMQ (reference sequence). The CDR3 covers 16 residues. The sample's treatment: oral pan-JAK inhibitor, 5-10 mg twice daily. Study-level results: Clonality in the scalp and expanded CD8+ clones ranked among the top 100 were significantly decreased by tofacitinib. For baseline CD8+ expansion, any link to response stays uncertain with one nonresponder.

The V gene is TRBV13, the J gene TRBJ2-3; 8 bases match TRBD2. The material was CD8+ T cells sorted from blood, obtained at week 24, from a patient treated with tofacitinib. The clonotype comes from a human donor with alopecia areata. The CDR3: CASSTRGGRFADTQYF. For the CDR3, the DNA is TGTGCCAGCAGCACCCGGGGGGGGCGCTTCGCAGATACGCAGTATTTT. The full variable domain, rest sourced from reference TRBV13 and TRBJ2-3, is AAGVIQSPRHLIKEKRETATLKCYPIPRHDTVYWYQQGPGQDPQFLISFYEKMQSDKGSIPDRFSAQQFSDYHSELNMSSLELGDSALYFCASSTRGGRFADTQYFGPGTRLTVL.